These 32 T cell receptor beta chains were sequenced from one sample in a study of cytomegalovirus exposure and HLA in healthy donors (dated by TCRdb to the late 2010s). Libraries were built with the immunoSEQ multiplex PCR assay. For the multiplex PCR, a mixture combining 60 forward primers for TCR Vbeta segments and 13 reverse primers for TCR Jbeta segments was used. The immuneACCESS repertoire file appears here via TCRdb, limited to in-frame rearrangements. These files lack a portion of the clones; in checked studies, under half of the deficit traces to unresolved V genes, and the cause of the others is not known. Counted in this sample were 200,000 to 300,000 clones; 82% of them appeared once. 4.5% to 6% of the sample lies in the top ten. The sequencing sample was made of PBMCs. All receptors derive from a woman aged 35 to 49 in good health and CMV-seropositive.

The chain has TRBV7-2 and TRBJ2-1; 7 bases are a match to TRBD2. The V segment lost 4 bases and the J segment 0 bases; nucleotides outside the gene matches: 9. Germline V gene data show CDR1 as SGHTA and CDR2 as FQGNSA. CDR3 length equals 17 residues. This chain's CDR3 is CASSSDSGWSSYNEQFF. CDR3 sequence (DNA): TGTGCCAGCAGCTCCGATAGCGGGTGGAGCTCCTACAATGAGCAGTTCTTC.

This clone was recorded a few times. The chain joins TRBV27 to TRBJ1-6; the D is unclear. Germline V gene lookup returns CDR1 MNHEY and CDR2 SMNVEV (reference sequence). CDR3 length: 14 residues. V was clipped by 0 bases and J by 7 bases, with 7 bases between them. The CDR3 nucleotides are TGTGCCAGCAGTTTATCGTACGGGAATTCACCCCTCCACTTT. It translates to CASSLSYGNSPLHF.

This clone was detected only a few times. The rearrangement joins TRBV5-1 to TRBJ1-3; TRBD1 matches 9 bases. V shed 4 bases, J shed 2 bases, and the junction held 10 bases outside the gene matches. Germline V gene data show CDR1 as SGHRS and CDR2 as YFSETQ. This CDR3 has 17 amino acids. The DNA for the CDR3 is TGCGCCAGCAGCCCACACGCGGGACAGGGCCCTGGAAACACCATATATTTT. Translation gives CASSPHAGQGPGNTIYF. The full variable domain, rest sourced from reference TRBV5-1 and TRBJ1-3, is KAGVTQTPRYLIKTRGQQVTLSCSPISGHRSVSWYQQTPGQGLQFLFEYFSETQRNKGNFPGRFSGRQFSNSRSEMNVSTLELGDSALYLCASSPHAGQGPGNTIYFGEGSWLTVV.

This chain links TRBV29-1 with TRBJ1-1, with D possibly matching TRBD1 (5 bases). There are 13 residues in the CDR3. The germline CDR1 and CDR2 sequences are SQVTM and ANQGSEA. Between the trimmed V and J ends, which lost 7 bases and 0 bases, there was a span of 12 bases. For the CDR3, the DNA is TGCAGCGGAGTAACAGGCATGAACACTGAAGCTTTCTTT. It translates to CSGVTGMNTEAFF.

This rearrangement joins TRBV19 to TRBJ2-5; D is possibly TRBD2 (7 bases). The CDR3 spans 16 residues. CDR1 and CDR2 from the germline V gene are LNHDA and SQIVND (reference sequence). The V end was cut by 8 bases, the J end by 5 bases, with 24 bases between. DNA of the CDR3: TGTGCCAGTCGAAGGGGGGGAGCGGGGCTCGCGGAGACCCAGTACTTC. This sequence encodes CASRRGGAGLAETQYF.

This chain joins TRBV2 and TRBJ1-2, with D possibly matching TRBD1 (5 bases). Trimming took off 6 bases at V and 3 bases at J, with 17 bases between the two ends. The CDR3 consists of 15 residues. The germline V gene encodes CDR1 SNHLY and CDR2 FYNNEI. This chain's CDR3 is CASSTQGTKDYGYTF. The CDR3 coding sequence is TGTGCCAGCAGCACCCAGGGTACCAAAGACTATGGCTACACCTTC. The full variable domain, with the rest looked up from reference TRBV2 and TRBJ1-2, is EPEVTQTPSHQVTQMGQEVILRCVPISNHLYFYWYRQILGQKVEFLVSFYNNEISEKSEIFDDQFSVERPDGSNFTLKIRSTKLEDSAMYFCASSTQGTKDYGYTFGSGTRLTVV.

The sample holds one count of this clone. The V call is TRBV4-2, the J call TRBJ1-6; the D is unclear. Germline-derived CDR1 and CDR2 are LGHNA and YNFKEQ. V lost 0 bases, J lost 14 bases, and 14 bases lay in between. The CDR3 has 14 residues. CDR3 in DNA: TGTGCCAGCAGCCAAGAAGCGAGGGAACACTCCCTCCACTTT. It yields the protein CASSQEAREHSLHF.

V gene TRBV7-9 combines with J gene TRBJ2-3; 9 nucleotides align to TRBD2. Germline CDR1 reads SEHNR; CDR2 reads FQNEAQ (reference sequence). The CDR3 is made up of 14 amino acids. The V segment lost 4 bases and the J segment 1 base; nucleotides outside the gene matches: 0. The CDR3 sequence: CASSWTSGTDTQYF. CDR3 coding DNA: TGTGCCAGCAGCTGGACTAGCGGCACAGATACGCAGTATTTT.

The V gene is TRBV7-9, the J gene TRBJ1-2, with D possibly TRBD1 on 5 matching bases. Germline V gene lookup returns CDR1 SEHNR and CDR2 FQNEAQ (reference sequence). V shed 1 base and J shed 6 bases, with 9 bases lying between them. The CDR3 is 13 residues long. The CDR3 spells CASSLEQVHGYTF. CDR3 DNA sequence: TGTGCCAGCAGCTTAGAACAGGTGCATGGCTACACCTTC.

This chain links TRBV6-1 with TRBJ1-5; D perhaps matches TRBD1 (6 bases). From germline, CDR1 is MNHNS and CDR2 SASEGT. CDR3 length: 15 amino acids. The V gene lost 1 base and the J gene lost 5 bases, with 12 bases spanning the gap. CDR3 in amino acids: CASSEVGGADQPQHF. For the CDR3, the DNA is TGTGCCAGCAGTGAAGTCGGGGGGGCAGATCAGCCCCAGCATTTT.

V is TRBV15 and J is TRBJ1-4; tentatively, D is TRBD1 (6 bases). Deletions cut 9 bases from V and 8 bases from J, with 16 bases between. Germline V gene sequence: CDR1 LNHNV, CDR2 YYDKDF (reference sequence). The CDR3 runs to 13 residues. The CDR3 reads CATRQQGKEKLFF. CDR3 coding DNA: TGTGCCACTAGACAGCAGGGGAAGGAAAAACTGTTTTTT.

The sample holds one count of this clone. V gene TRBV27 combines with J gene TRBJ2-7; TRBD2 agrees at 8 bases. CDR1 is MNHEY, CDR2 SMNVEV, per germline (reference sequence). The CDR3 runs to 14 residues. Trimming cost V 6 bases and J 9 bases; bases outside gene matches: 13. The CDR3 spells CASRPAGAIRGQYF. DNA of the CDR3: TGTGCCAGCAGACCAGCGGGAGCCATACGGGGGCAGTACTTC.

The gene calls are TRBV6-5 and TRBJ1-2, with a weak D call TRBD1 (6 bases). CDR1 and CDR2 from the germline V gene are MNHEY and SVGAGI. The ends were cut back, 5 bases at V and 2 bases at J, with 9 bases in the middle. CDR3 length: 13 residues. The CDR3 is CASSRGQNYGYTF. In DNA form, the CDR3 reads TGTGCCAGCAGTCGAGGACAGAACTATGGCTACACCTTC.

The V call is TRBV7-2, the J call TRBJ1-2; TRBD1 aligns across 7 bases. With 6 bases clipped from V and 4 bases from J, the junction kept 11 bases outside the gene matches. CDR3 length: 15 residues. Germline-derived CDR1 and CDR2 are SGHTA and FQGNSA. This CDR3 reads CASRLPTQGSYGYTF. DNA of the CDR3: TGTGCCAGCAGACTACCCACACAGGGGAGCTATGGCTACACCTTC.

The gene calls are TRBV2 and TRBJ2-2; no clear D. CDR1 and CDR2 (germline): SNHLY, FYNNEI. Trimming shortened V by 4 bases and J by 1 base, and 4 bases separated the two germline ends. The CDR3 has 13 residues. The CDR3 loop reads CASSVMNTGELFF. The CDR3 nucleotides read TGTGCCAGCAGTGTAATGAACACCGGGGAGCTGTTTTTT.

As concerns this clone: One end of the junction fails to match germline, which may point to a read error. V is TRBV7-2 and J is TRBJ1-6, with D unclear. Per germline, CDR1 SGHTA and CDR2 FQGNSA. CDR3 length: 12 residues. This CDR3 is CASNLLGSPLHF. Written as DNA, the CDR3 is TGTGCCAGCAACTTACTTGGCTCACCCCTCCACTTT.

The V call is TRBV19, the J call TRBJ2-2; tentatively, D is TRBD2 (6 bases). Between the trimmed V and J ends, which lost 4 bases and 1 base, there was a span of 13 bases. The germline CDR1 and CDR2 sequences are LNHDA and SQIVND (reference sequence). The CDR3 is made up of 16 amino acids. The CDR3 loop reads CASSSAGRLNTGELFF. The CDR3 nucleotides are TGTGCCAGTAGTAGTGCGGGACGTTTGAACACCGGGGAGCTGTTTTTT.

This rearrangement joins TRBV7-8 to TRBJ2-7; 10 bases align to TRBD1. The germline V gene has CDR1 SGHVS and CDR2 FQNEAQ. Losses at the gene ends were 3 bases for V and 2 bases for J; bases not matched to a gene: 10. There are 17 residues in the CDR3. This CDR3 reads CASSFPLGQGKTYEQYF. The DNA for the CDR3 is TGTGCCAGCAGCTTCCCGCTGGGACAGGGGAAAACCTACGAGCAGTACTTC.

This CDR3 is CASLPGHKNTEAFF. DNA of the CDR3: TGTGCCAGCCTTCCGGGACACAAGAACACTGAAGCTTTCTTT. The chain couples TRBV27 to TRBJ1-1, with a weak D call TRBD1 (6 bases). Germline loops: CDR1 MNHEY, CDR2 SMNVEV (reference sequence). Trimming removed 8 bases from V and 1 base from J, with 14 bases in between. The CDR3 extends over 14 amino acids.

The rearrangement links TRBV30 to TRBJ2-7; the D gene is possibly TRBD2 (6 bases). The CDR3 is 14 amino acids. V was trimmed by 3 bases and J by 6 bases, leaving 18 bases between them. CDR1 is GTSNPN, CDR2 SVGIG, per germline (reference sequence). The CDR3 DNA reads TGTGCCTGGAGCTTGGGGACTCCTTTCCCCGAGCAGTACTTC. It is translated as CAWSLGTPFPEQYF.

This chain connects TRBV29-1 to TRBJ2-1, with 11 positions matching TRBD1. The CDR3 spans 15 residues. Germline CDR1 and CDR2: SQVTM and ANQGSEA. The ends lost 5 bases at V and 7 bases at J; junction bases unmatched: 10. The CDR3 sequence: CSVRTGTGGSNEQFF. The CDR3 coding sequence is TGCAGCGTTAGGACGGGGACAGGGGGAAGTAATGAGCAGTTCTTC.

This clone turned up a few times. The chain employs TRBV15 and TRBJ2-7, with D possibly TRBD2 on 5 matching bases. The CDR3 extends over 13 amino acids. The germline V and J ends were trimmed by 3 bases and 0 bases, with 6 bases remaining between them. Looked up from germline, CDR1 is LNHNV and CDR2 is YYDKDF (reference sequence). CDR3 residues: CATSSGDSYEQYF. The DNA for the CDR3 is TGTGCCACCAGCAGCGGGGACTCCTACGAGCAGTACTTC.

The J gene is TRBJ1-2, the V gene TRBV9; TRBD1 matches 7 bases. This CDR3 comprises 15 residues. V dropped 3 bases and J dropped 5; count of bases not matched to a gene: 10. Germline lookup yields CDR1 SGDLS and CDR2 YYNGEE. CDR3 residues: CASSAGQTRPYGYTF. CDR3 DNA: TGTGCCAGCAGCGCGGGACAGACCAGACCTTATGGCTACACCTTC. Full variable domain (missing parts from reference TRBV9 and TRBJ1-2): DSGVTQTPKHLITATGQRVTLRCSPRSGDLSVYWYQQSLDQGLQFLIQYYNGEERAKGNILERFSAQQFPDLHSELNLSSLELGDSALYFCASSAGQTRPYGYTFGSGTRLTVV.

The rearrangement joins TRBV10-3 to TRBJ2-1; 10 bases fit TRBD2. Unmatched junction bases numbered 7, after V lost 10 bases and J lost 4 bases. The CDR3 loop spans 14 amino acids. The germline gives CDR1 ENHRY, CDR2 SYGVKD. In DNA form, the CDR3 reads TGTGCCACCTTAGCGGGAGGAAGTTACAATGAGCAGTTCTTC. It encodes CATLAGGSYNEQFF.

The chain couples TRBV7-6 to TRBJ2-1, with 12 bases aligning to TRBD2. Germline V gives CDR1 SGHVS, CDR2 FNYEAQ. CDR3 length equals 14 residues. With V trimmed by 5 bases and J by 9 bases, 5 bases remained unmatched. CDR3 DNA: TGTGCCAGCAGCGCCGGACTAGCGGGAACTGAGCAGTTCTTC. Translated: CASSAGLAGTEQFF.

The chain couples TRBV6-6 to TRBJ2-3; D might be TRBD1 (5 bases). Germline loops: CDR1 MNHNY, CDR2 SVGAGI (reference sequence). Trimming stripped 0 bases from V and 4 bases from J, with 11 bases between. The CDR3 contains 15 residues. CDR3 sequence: CASSYSSRGPDTQYF. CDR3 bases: TGTGCCAGCAGTTACTCGAGTAGGGGCCCAGATACGCAGTATTTT.

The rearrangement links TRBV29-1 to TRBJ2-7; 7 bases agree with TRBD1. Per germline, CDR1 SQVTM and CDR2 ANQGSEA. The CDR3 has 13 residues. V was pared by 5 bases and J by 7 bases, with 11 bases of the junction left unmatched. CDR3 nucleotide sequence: TGCAGCGTTTTAGAGGGGGCCTCTTGGGAGCAGTACTTC. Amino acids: CSVLEGASWEQYF.

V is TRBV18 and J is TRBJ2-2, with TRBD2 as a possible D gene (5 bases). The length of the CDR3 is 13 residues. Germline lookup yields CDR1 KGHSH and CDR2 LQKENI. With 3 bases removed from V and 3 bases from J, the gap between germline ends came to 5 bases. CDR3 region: CASSPGDTGELFF. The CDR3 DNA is TGTGCCAGCTCACCGGGAGACACCGGGGAGCTGTTTTTT.

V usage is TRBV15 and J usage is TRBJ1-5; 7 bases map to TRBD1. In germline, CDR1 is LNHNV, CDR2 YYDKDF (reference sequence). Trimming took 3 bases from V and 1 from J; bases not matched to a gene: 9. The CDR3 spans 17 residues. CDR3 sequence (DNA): TGTGCCACCAGCAGCCCATCCGGGACAGTAAGCAATCAGCCCCAGCATTTT. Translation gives CATSSPSGTVSNQPQHF.

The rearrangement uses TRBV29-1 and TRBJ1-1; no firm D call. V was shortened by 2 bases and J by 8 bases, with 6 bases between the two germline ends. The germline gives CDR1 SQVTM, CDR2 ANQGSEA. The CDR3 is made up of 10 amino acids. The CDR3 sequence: CSVESVEAFF. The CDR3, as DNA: TGCAGCGTTGAATCGGTAGAAGCTTTCTTT.

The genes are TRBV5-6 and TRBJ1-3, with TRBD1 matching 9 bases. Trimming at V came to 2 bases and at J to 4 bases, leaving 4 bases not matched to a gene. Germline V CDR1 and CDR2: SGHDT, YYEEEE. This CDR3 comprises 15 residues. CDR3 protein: CASSLTGGSGNTIYF. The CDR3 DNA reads TGTGCCAGCAGCTTAACAGGGGGCTCCGGAAACACCATATATTTT.

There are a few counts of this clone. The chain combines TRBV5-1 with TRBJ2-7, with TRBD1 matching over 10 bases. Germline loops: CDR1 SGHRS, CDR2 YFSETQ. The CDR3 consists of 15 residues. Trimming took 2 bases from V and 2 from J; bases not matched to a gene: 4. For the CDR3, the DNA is TGCGCCAGCAGCTTTACGGGACAGGGGCCCTACGAGCAGTACTTC. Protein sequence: CASSFTGQGPYEQYF. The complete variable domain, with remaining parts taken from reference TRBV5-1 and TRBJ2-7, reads KAGVTQTPRYLIKTRGQQVTLSCSPISGHRSVSWYQQTPGQGLQFLFEYFSETQRNKGNFPGRFSGRQFSNSRSEMNVSTLELGDSALYLCASSFTGQGPYEQYFGPGTRLTVT.